The 20 T cell receptor beta chains reported below all come from one sample, sequenced in a study of Ad26.COV2.S vaccination and SARS-CoV-2 variants. Some clones are missing from TCRdb's copy, which holds only in-frame ones; the method was immunoSEQ multiplex PCR. The sample lists 75,000 to 100,000 clones, approximately 81% occurring once. Sequencing was performed on peripheral blood, taken after recovery from COVID-19. These receptors were collected from a human donor who had recovered from COVID-19.

On this clone itself: Other DNA sequences in the sample encode the same CDR3. The gene calls are TRBV4-3 and TRBJ2-2, with 7 positions matching TRBD2. The trim removed 1 base at V and 7 bases at J, leaving 6 bases unmatched. The CDR3 consists of 15 residues. Germline CDR1 and CDR2: LGHNA and YSLEER. This chain's CDR3 is CASSQGGRLVGELFF. In DNA, the CDR3 is TGCGCCAGCAGCCAAGGCGGGAGACTTGTCGGGGAGCTGTTTTTT.

The J gene is TRBJ2-5, the V gene TRBV5-3, with D unresolved. TRBV5-3 is an ORF; its function is uncertain. The CDR3 loop spans 14 amino acids. V gave up 0 bases and J gave up 2 bases, with 8 bases separating them. The CDR3 sequence: CARSLGTEQETQYF. In DNA, the CDR3 is TGTGCCAGAAGCTTGGGGACGGAACAAGAGACCCAGTACTTC.

The V call is TRBV11-2, the J call TRBJ1-1; D is unclear. Germline values: CDR1 SGHAT, CDR2 FQNNGV. This CDR3 has 13 residues. Trimming left V 4 bases short and J 1 base short, with 7 bases between. The CDR3 DNA reads TGTGCCAGCAGCTCCGGGCAGAACACTGAAGCTTTCTTT. Protein sequence: CASSSGQNTEAFF.

This clone was recorded once. This rearrangement joins TRBV23-1 to TRBJ1-3; D is unclear. TRBV23-1 is treated as an ORF (open reading frame) with a function not yet certain. This CDR3 contains 18 residues. Between the trimmed V and J ends, which lost 0 bases and 4 bases, there was a span of 19 bases. CDR3 loop: CASSQSKAHACGGNTIYF. The CDR3, as DNA: TGCGCCAGCAGTCAATCGAAGGCCCATGCATGTGGCGGAAACACCATATATTTT.

The rearrangement joins TRBV6-2 or TRBV6-3 to TRBJ2-1, with 10 bases lining up with TRBD1. J lost 4 bases, V lost 5 bases, and 5 bases had no gene match. CDR1 is MNHEY and CDR2 is SVGEGT in the germline V gene. The CDR3 is made up of 15 amino acids. The DNA for the CDR3 is TGTGCCAGCAGTCCCGGGACAGGGGAGTACAATGAGCAGTTCTTC. This encodes CASSPGTGEYNEQFF.

V usage is TRBV7-9 and J usage is TRBJ2-3, with 13 positions matching TRBD2. After removal of 4 bases from V and 5 bases from J, the junction contained 6 bases not matched to a gene. Germline V CDR1 and CDR2: SEHNR, FQNEAQ (reference sequence). The CDR3 loop spans 16 amino acids. The CDR3 nucleotides are TGTGCCAGCAGCTCCGGACTAGCGGGAGCGAGAGATACGCAGTATTTT. This translates into CASSSGLAGARDTQYF.

The chain is built from TRBV28 and TRBJ1-1; TRBD1 might be the D (6 bases). V shed 5 bases and J shed 1 base, with 8 bases lying between them. The CDR3 sequence is 13 residues long. Germline CDR1 and CDR2: MDHEN and SYDVKM. CDR3 sequence: CASSRTANTEAFF. CDR3 DNA sequence: TGTGCCAGCAGTCGGACAGCGAACACTGAAGCTTTCTTT.

J is TRBJ2-7 and V is TRBV11-2; 8 bases are a match to TRBD2. Losses at the gene ends were 5 bases for V and 12 bases for J; bases not matched to a gene: 12. This CDR3 has 13 residues. Germline V gene data show CDR1 as SGHAT and CDR2 as FQNNGV. The CDR3 reads CASSRGGQAILYF. The DNA of the CDR3 is TGTGCCAGCAGCCGGGGGGGGCAGGCCATCTTGTACTTC.

The chain joins TRBV20-1 to TRBJ2-7; D possibly corresponds to TRBD1 (7 bases). This CDR3 is 14 amino acids long. Trimming cost V 3 bases and J 7 bases, with 19 bases left between them. Germline values: CDR1 DFQATT, CDR2 SNEGSKA (reference sequence). The CDR3 DNA follows: TGCAGTGCTAGTAAGGCAGGGGGGACACGAGAGCAGTACTTC. Translated: CSASKAGGTREQYF.

The V call is TRBV3-1 (or the pseudogene TRBV3-2), the J call TRBJ1-6; no definite D call. From germline, CDR1 is LGHDT and CDR2 YNNKEL (reference sequence). The germline V and J ends were trimmed by 6 bases and 8 bases, with 17 bases remaining between them. CDR3 size: 15 residues. CDR3 sequence: CASRGFKVPDSPLHF. The CDR3 nucleotides read TGTGCCAGCAGAGGTTTTAAAGTGCCGGATTCACCCCTCCACTTT.

The J gene is TRBJ1-5, the V gene TRBV7-8; D call uncertain. The V end was cut by 0 bases, the J end by 7 bases, with 10 bases between. This CDR3 comprises 14 residues. Germline CDR1 is SGHVS and CDR2 is FQNEAQ. The CDR3 reads CASSLAPVSQPQHF. The CDR3 region has the DNA TGTGCCAGCAGCTTAGCACCAGTCTCACAGCCCCAGCATTTT.

J is TRBJ1-2 and V is TRBV5-1; 7 bases agree with TRBD1. V was clipped by 7 bases and J by 0 bases; unmatched bases: 12. The CDR3 runs to 16 residues. Germline V gene sequence: CDR1 SGHRS, CDR2 YFSETQ. This chain's CDR3 is CASRLLPGQTNYGYTF. CDR3 bases: TGCGCCAGCCGGCTCCTACCGGGACAGACTAACTATGGCTACACCTTC. The variable domain in full, completed from reference TRBV5-1 and TRBJ1-2, reads KAGVTQTPRYLIKTRGQQVTLSCSPISGHRSVSWYQQTPGQGLQFLFEYFSETQRNKGNFPGRFSGRQFSNSRSEMNVSTLELGDSALYLCASRLLPGQTNYGYTFGSGTRLTVV.

The chain links TRBV29-1 to TRBJ2-1; D is unresolved. Per the germline V gene, CDR1 is SQVTM and CDR2 is ANQGSEA. The CDR3 has 16 amino acids. V was clipped by 3 bases and J by 0 bases, with 15 bases between them. The DNA of the CDR3 is TGCAGCGTTGAGCCCCAGGCGGAGACCTCCTACAATGAGCAGTTCTTC. This gives the protein CSVEPQAETSYNEQFF.

The J gene is TRBJ2-7, the V gene TRBV2; perhaps TRBD2 as D (5 bases). This CDR3 is 14 amino acids long. Germline V CDR1 and CDR2: SNHLY, FYNNEI. Trimming removed 4 bases from V and 0 bases from J, with 10 bases in between. CDR3: CASSGGAPSYEQYF. CDR3 DNA sequence: TGTGCCAGCAGTGGGGGAGCACCCTCCTACGAGCAGTACTTC.

This clone was detected a few times. The chain uses TRBV24-1 and TRBJ1-2, with D possibly matching TRBD1 (5 bases). CDR1 is KGHDR, CDR2 SFDVKD, per germline. This CDR3 is 13 amino acids long. The V gene lost 4 bases and the J gene lost 7 bases, with 12 bases spanning the gap. CDR3 in amino acids: CATSESGRVGYTF. The CDR3, as DNA: TGTGCCACCAGTGAGTCAGGGAGGGTTGGCTACACCTTC.

CDR3 in DNA: TGTGCCAGCAGCGCTAGCGGGCTGACCTACAATGAGCAGTTCTTC. Amino acids: CASSASGLTYNEQFF. This chain links TRBV9 with TRBJ2-1; the match to TRBD2 covers 8 bases. This CDR3 is 15 amino acids long. V lost 3 bases to trimming and J lost 2 bases; unmatched junction nucleotides: 4. CDR1 is SGDLS and CDR2 is YYNGEE in the germline V gene.

The chain uses TRBV6-6 and TRBJ2-4; 10 bases agree with TRBD2. The ends lost 6 bases at V and 0 bases at J; junction bases unmatched: 8. Germline CDR1 reads MNHNY; CDR2 reads SVGAGI (reference sequence). The CDR3 extends over 17 amino acids. The CDR3 nucleotides are TGTGCCAGCAGCCGAGCGGGAGGGAAACTAGCCAAAAACATTCAGTACTTC. It specifies CASSRAGGKLAKNIQYF.

The gene calls are TRBV15 and TRBJ1-5; D is perhaps TRBD1 (5 bases). The germline gives CDR1 LNHNV, CDR2 YYDKDF (reference sequence). The CDR3 runs 14 residues. V was cut by 2 bases and J by 0 bases, with 5 bases left in between. The CDR3, as DNA: TGTGCCACCAGCAGACAGGGTAGCAATCAGCCCCAGCATTTT. Translation gives CATSRQGSNQPQHF.

This clone was counted once. This chain joins TRBV9 and TRBJ2-4; 7 nucleotides align to TRBD1. Looked up from germline, CDR1 is SGDLS and CDR2 is YYNGEE. V lost 3 bases to trimming and J lost 0 bases; unmatched junction nucleotides: 12. The CDR3 totals 18 residues. The CDR3 here is CASSANRGSTLAKNIQYF. CDR3 coding DNA: TGTGCCAGCAGCGCCAACAGGGGCTCCACCTTAGCCAAAAACATTCAGTACTTC.

The V call is TRBV18, the J call TRBJ2-5; 8 nucleotides align to TRBD2. The V gene's germline CDR1 is KGHSH and CDR2 LQKENI. With 3 bases clipped from V and 3 bases from J, the junction kept 9 bases outside the gene matches. The CDR3 contains 16 residues. The CDR3 DNA is TGTGCCAGCTCACCGCGTCGGGAGGGTAAAAAAGAGACCCAGTACTTC. Translation gives CASSPRREGKKETQYF.